The 13 T cell receptor beta chains listed next were all sequenced from one sample in a study of T-cell reconstitution after alpha-beta-depleted transplantation in children. Unique molecular identifiers tagged the TCRbeta library. TCRdb used MiXCR to reprocess the PCR reads, holding one entry per CDR3 protein. The sample comprises fewer than 550,000 distinct CDR3 sequences, 10% to 12% of which are singletons, and about 14% rests with the top ten. The sequencing here drew on PBMCs, mostly from graft donor cells, taken 180 days after TCRalphabeta/CD19-depleted stem cell transplant. The receptors originated from a female patient aged 2-9 years who had a stem cell transplant for aplastic anemia, so the T cells may come from the graft donor.

Ten or more counts support this clonotype. V gene TRBV6-5 combines with J gene TRBJ2-2; 7 bases match TRBD1. The CDR3 has 16 residues. Germline V gene lookup returns CDR1 MNHEY and CDR2 SVGAGI. V shed 4 bases, J shed 6 bases, and the junction held 11 bases outside the gene matches. The CDR3 loop reads CASSSPGDSPSGELFF. The DNA for the CDR3 is TGTGCCAGCAGTTCGCCCGGGGACAGCCCCTCCGGGGAGCTGTTTTTT.

This clonotype has ten or more counts. The chain employs TRBV6-2 or TRBV6-3 and TRBJ1-5, with D possibly matching TRBD1 (5 bases). The V end was cut by 0 bases, the J end by 7 bases, with 19 bases between. The CDR3 runs 17 residues. The germline V gene has CDR1 MNHEY and CDR2 SVGEGT. This CDR3 is CASSYSTGALGNQPQHF. CDR3 nucleotide sequence: TGTGCCAGCAGTTACTCGACTGGGGCGTTAGGAAACCAGCCCCAGCATTTT.

This clonotype was seen a handful of times. The genes are TRBV6-2 or TRBV6-3 and TRBJ2-7, with D perhaps matching TRBD1 or TRBD2 (5 bases each). Trimming removed 6 bases from V and 3 bases from J, with 12 bases in between. This CDR3 comprises 13 residues. Germline CDR1 and CDR2: MNHEY and SVGEGT. The CDR3 here is CASSAWGSYEQYV. CDR3 nucleotide sequence: TGTGCCAGCAGCGCCTGGGGGAGCTACGAGCAGTACGTC.

The chain links TRBV12-3 or TRBV12-4 to TRBJ2-3; 8 bases agree with TRBD2. V lost 2 bases to trimming and J lost 5 bases; unmatched junction nucleotides: 12. The CDR3 is 17 amino acids. This CDR3 reads CASSLIPYGLAGDTQYF. CDR3 coding DNA: TGTGCCAGCAGTTTAATTCCGTATGGGCTAGCGGGAGATACGCAGTATTTT.

The V call is TRBV2, the J call TRBJ2-7; perhaps TRBD2 as D (6 bases). CDR1 and CDR2 (germline): SNHLY, FYNNEI. V lost 11 bases and J lost 2, with 13 bases in between. This CDR3 is built from 12 residues. The CDR3 DNA sequence: TGTGCCTCCGAGGAGGGCGCCTACGAGCAGTACGTC. Its translation is CASEEGAYEQYV.

This clonotype was counted a few times. This chain joins TRBV27 and TRBJ2-7; possible D gene TRBD1, 5 bases. This CDR3 spans 15 amino acids. V lost 5 bases to trimming and J lost 3 bases, with 17 bases between them. Germline V gene data show CDR1 as MNHEY and CDR2 as SMNVEV (reference sequence). The CDR3 protein is CASSTSTVGHYEQYV. CDR3 sequence (DNA): TGTGCCAGCAGTACGTCCACCGTAGGACACTACGAGCAGTACGTC.

This clonotype was counted at least ten times. The V and J genes are TRBV12-3 or TRBV12-4 and TRBJ1-1; D ambiguous. The CDR3 extends over 13 amino acids. The germline V and J ends were trimmed by 1 base and 7 bases, with 10 bases remaining between them. CDR3 protein: CASSLGAGLEAFF. For the CDR3, the DNA is TGTGCCAGCAGTTTAGGCGCGGGCCTTGAAGCTTTCTTT.

The rearrangement uses TRBV4-3 and TRBJ2-2; no clear D. Trimming took 0 bases from V and 8 from J, leaving 10 bases between them. The CDR3 is made up of 14 amino acids. The germline gives CDR1 LGHNA, CDR2 YSLEER. In DNA form, the CDR3 reads TGCGCCAGCAGCCAAGACAGGTGGCAGGGGGAGCTGTTTTTT. It codes for CASSQDRWQGELFF.

A note on this clonotype: A much larger clone lies one base from this, so it may be a read error. This chain connects TRBV10-3 to TRBJ1-1; unclear D gene. This CDR3 is 12 amino acids long. Germline CDR1 ENHRY, CDR2 SYGVKD. CDR3 in amino acids: CAISAMNTKAFF. The CDR3 DNA follows: TGTGCCATCAGTGCCATGAACACTAAAGCTTTCTTT.

At least ten counts were recorded for this clonotype. This chain links TRBV28 with TRBJ2-5, with 9 nucleotides matching TRBD1. Germline V CDR1 and CDR2: MDHEN, SYDVKM. Trimming cost V 5 bases and J 4 bases; bases outside gene matches: 5. CDR3 size: 14 residues. In nucleotides, the CDR3 is TGTGCCAGCAGTCCCGGACAGGGGAGAGAGACCCAGTACTTC. Protein product: CASSPGQGRETQYF. The full variable domain, completed using reference TRBV28 and TRBJ2-5, is DVKVTQSSRYLVKRTGEKVFLECVQDMDHENMFWYRQDPGLGLRLIYFSYDVKMKEKGDIPEGYSVSREKKERFSLILESASTNQTSMYLCASSPGQGRETQYFGPGTRLLVL.

This clonotype was observed a handful of times. J is TRBJ2-1 and V is TRBV7-2; 7 bases fit TRBD2. Trimming took 1 base from V and 7 from J; bases not matched to a gene: 7. Germline CDR1 reads SGHTA; CDR2 reads FQGNSA. This CDR3 contains 15 residues. This CDR3 is CASSLGGSGRNEQFF. The CDR3 region has the DNA TGTGCCAGCAGCTTAGGCGGGAGTGGGAGGAATGAGCAGTTCTTC.

This clonotype was seen repeatedly, ten times or more. J is TRBJ2-1 and V is TRBV15; D is uncertain. This CDR3 contains 17 residues. Trimming removed 0 bases from V and 0 bases from J, with 12 bases in between. CDR1 is LNHNV, CDR2 YYDKDF, per germline (reference sequence). CDR3 nucleotide sequence: TGTGCCACCAGCAGAGATGGGAACACCAACTCCTACAATGAGCAGTTCTTC. It codes for CATSRDGNTNSYNEQFF.

This clonotype was seen repeatedly, ten times or more. V is TRBV4-3 and J is TRBJ2-7; D unresolved. The CDR3 runs 15 residues. V was trimmed by 0 bases and J by 0 bases, leaving 9 bases between them. Germline CDR1 and CDR2: LGHNA and YSLEER. The CDR3 region is CASSQDKKGSYEQYF. Written as DNA, the CDR3 is TGCGCCAGCAGCCAAGATAAGAAGGGCTCCTACGAGCAGTACTTC.